This T cell receptor beta chain was identified in a study of CD8 T cells in Susac syndrome. The V gene lost 5 bases and the J gene lost 1 base, with 9 bases spanning the gap. The CDR3 is 13 residues long. The germline CDR1 and CDR2 sequences are SGHDT and YYEEEE. The authors reverse transcribed roughly 0.5 to 1 ug RNA with random hexamers. A multiplex approach, immunoSEQ multiplex PCR, amplified TCR beta CDR3 across 54 Vbeta and 13 Jbeta. TCRdb analysed the immunoSEQ multiplex PCR reads with MiXCR anew, one entry per CDR3 protein. The sample contains 200,000 to 250,000 distinct CDR3 sequences, 85% to 95% of which appear only once.

The chain links TRBV5-6 to TRBJ1-1; maybe TRBD1 (6 bases). This sequence was found in a human donor with multiple sclerosis. Sequencing input: CD4+ T cells from PBMCs. CDR3 in DNA: TGTGCCAGCAGTGGGACACCGAACACTGAAGCTTTCTTT. Its translation is CASSGTPNTEAFF. Combining the CDR3 with reference TRBV5-6 and TRBJ1-1 gives the whole variable domain DAGVTQSPTHLIKTRGQQVTLRCSPKSGHDTVSWYQQALGQGPQFIFQYYEEEERQRGNFPDRFSGHQFPNYSSELNVNALLLGDSALYLCASSGTPNTEAFFGQGTRLTVV.